This is a list of T cell receptor beta chains from one sample in a study of blood T cells in healthy people across ages. MiXCR, run by TCRdb on the 5' RACE reads, gives a single entry per CDR3 protein. Of 1,300,000 or so distinct CDR3 sequences in the sample, 45% to 70% were seen once. Sequencing was carried out using blood. The receptors were gathered from a man aged 18-30 years in good health. CDR3s include the opening cysteine and the closing phenylalanine or tryptophan. The order of the fields is clone size, J gene, V gene, D gene, CDR3 DNA, CDR3 protein. D genes are given only for firm matches. Rows give clone size only sometimes, using once, few, many, or a class for an expanded clone.

>NA|TRBJ2-2|TRBV4-1|NA
TGCGCCGCGGCGGCGGGCCTAAACACCGGGGAGCTGTTTTTT
CAAAAGLNTGELFF
>NA|TRBJ2-3|TRBV6-5|NA
TGTGCCAGCAGCCTAACCGGAGCATCCAGCACAGATACGCAGTATTTT
CASSLTGASSTDTQYF
>NA|TRBJ2-7|TRBV29-1|NA
TGCAGCGCCTCCTACTCCTACGAGCAGTACTTC
CSASYSYEQYF
>NA|TRBJ2-1|TRBV27|TRBD1
TGTGCCAGCAGTTTCCAGGGGGCTTTGCAGTTCTTC
CASSFQGALQFF
>NA|TRBJ2-1|TRBV11-2|TRBD2
TGTGCCAGCAGCTTTACTAGCGGGGGGGAATATGAGCAGTTCTTC
CASSFTSGGEYEQFF
>once|TRBJ2-7|TRBV6-1|TRBD2
TGTGCCAGCAGACAACACGACCTCACTAGCGGGAGTGTTCACGAGCAGTACTTC
CASRQHDLTSGSVHEQYF
>NA|TRBJ2-1|TRBV30|NA
TGTGCCTGCGTAACTAGCTGGGAGCAGTTCTTC
CACVTSWEQFF
>NA|TRBJ2-7|TRBV27|NA
TGTGCCAGCTTCGGCGGGGCCACCTACGAGCAGTACTTC
CASFGGATYEQYF
>few|TRBJ1-4|TRBV4-3|TRBD1
TGCGCCAGCAGCCAAGATCAGGGGACAGGGAGTAATGAAAAACTGTTTTTT
CASSQDQGTGSNEKLFF
>NA|TRBJ2-7|TRBV3-1|TRBD2
TGTGCCAGCAGCCCCGGGACTAGCTCCGAGCAGTACTTC
CASSPGTSSEQYF
>few|TRBJ2-7|TRBV6-5|TRBD1
TGTGCCAGCAGCCCAGACAGGGGAACCTACGAGCAGTACTTC
CASSPDRGTYEQYF
>few|TRBJ2-5|TRBV6-5|NA
TGTGCCAGCAGTTACGGGAGAACCCAGTACTTC
CASSYGRTQYF
>NA|TRBJ2-2|TRBV7-9|NA
TGTGCCAGCAGCTTAGAGCGCTTCACCGGGGAGCTGTTTTTT
CASSLERFTGELFF
>NA|TRBJ2-5|TRBV6-2/TRBV6-3|TRBD1
TGTGCCAGCAGGCTCACTCCGGGACAGGAACAAGAGACCCAGTACTTC
CASRLTPGQEQETQYF
>NA|TRBJ2-3|TRBV12-3/TRBV12-4|NA
TGTGCCAGCAGTTTAAAAGTCTTGAGACTAGGAGGAGCAGATACGCAGTATTTT
CASSLKVLRLGGADTQYF
>NA|TRBJ2-7|TRBV13|NA
TGTGCCAGCTCACCACGAAGGAGCTCCTACGAGCAGTACTTC
CASSPRRSSYEQYF
>NA|TRBJ2-2|TRBV27|NA
TGTGCCAGCAGTTTATTGCTTCCCAGATACACCGGGGAGCTGTTTTTT
CASSLLLPRYTGELFF
>NA|TRBJ1-2|TRBV29-1|NA
TGCAGCGTACAGGTGGACTATGGCTACACCTTC
CSVQVDYGYTF
>NA|TRBJ1-2|TRBV14|TRBD1
TGTGCCAGCAGCCGGCAGTGGGGGACAGGGCTCCATTCATTATATGGCTACACCTTC
CASSRQWGTGLHSLYGYTF
>NA|TRBJ2-1|TRBV27|TRBD2
TGTGCCAGCGGGAGTAGCGGGGGGTCCTACAATGAGCAGTTCTTC
CASGSSGGSYNEQFF
>NA|TRBJ2-7|TRBV6-5|TRBD2
TGTGCCAGCAGTCTAGCGGAGGAGGGGGAGCAGTACTTC
CASSLAEEGEQYF
>NA|TRBJ2-1|TRBV7-6|NA
TGTGCCAGCAGCCCGAACCCGGTTTTGGGGAATGAGCAGTTCTTC
CASSPNPVLGNEQFF
>NA|TRBJ1-1|TRBV6-5|NA
TGTGCCAGCAGTTACCACAGGGACACTGAAGCTTTCTTT
CASSYHRDTEAFF
>many|TRBJ1-6|TRBV4-3|NA
TGCGCCAGCAGCGTCGGGACCCCCAGGTCACCCCTCCACTTT
CASSVGTPRSPLHF
>few|TRBJ2-1|TRBV20-1|TRBD2
TGCAGTGCTAAACCGCGGGAGGGCAGGGTCAATGAGCAGTTCTTC
CSAKPREGRVNEQFF
>NA|TRBJ2-6|TRBV27|TRBD1
TGTGCCAGCAGGCTCGGGACAGCCGGCTCTGGGGCCAACGTCCTGACTTTC
CASRLGTAGSGANVLTF
>NA|TRBJ2-7|TRBV9|NA
TGTGCCAGCAGCGTAGGGGACGACCCCTACGAGCAGTACTTC
CASSVGDDPYEQYF
>few|TRBJ2-7|TRBV29-1|TRBD2
TGCAGCGTTGCCCCCACGGGAGGGTCCTACGAGCAGTACTTC
CSVAPTGGSYEQYF
>NA|TRBJ2-7|TRBV10-3|TRBD2
TGTGCCATCAAGAAACTAGCGGGCGATGCCGAGCAGTACTTC
CAIKKLAGDAEQYF
>once|TRBJ1-2|TRBV27|NA
TGTGCCAGCAGGAAGGGCCCCTATGGCTACACCTTC
CASRKGPYGYTF
>NA|TRBJ2-7|TRBV7-9|TRBD2
TGTGCCAGCAGCTTAGGAATGGCGGGAGTCTACAATGAGCAGTACTTC
CASSLGMAGVYNEQYF
>NA|TRBJ1-3|TRBV4-1|TRBD1
TGCGCCAGCAGCCAAGGGGGCTGGACAGGGGGGAACACCATATATTTT
CASSQGGWTGGNTIYF
>NA|TRBJ2-7|TRBV4-1|TRBD1
TGCGCCAGCAGCCAAGCTGATACAGGGGGCTCCGAGCAGTACTTC
CASSQADTGGSEQYF
>NA|TRBJ1-2|TRBV6-5|TRBD1
TGTGCCAGCAGTGTGGACAGGAACTATGGCTACACCTTC
CASSVDRNYGYTF
>NA|TRBJ1-2|TRBV20-1|NA
TGCAGTGCTAGAGGAGGGGATGGCTACACCTTC
CSARGGDGYTF
>few|TRBJ1-2|TRBV4-1|NA
TGCGCCAGCAGCCAAGTACTCGCTTCTAACTATGGCTACACCTTC
CASSQVLASNYGYTF
>few|TRBJ2-3|TRBV10-3|TRBD2
TGTGCCATCAGTGAGCCCCCCGGGACTAGCGGGACCAAGGAGACAGATACGCAGTATTTT
CAISEPPGTSGTKETDTQYF
>NA|TRBJ2-2|TRBV12-3/TRBV12-4|NA
TGTGCCAGCAGTTTACCAAGAACCGGGGAGCTGTTTTTT
CASSLPRTGELFF
>NA|TRBJ2-7|TRBV20-1|NA
TGCAGTGCTGCCGGGACACCCTACGAGCAGTACTTC
CSAAGTPYEQYF
>few|TRBJ2-5|TRBV20-1|TRBD2
TGCAGTGCTAGAGACGGGACTAGCGGTATCCAAGAGACCCAGTACTTC
CSARDGTSGIQETQYF